Sequencing of this T cell receptor (beta chain) was carried out in a study of control samples from healthy donors and cancer patients. The data were produced by immunoSEQ multiplex PCR, yet TCRdb's version contains in-frame clones alone and is incomplete. Of hundreds of thousands of clones listed, 75% to 95% were seen once; the top ten hold around 6.4%. V lost 5 bases to trimming and J lost 3 bases; unmatched junction nucleotides: 13. The CDR3 has 17 amino acids. Germline-derived CDR1 and CDR2 are MNHNY and SVGAGI (reference sequence). Sequencing used PBMCs. This rearrangement joins TRBV6-6 to TRBJ1-5, with 7 bases fitting TRBD1. The sequence came from a man aged 35 to 55 with head and neck cancer. The CDR3 loop is CASSHPQEGADNQPQHF. The CDR3 coding sequence is TGTGCCAGCAGTCACCCCCAGGAGGGGGCAGACAATCAGCCCCAGCATTTT.